The 5 T cell receptor beta chains listed next were all sequenced from one sample in a study of T cells in Graves' hyperthyroidism and ophthalmopathy. Researchers amplified the TCR beta CDR3 regions from RNA transcripts. The study used the HTBI primer set for a first-round RT-PCR of the TCR CDR3. Using its own MiXCR run on the multiplex PCR reads, TCRdb lists one record per CDR3 protein. Of some 570,000 distinct CDR3 sequences listed, approximately 14% were seen once; the top ten hold roughly 7.7%. What was sequenced was blood. Receptor source: a woman between 18 and 30 years old with Graves' ophthalmopathy.

This clonotype appeared a few times. The chain is built from TRBV6-5 and TRBJ1-2, with D tentatively TRBD1 (5 bases). CDR3 length equals 15 residues. The V gene's germline CDR1 is MNHEY and CDR2 SVGAGI. V was trimmed by 0 bases and J by 4 bases, leaving 12 bases between them. CDR3 sequence (DNA): TGTGCCAGCAGTTACTCAACTGACAGCCCCTATGGCTACACCTTC. Encoded protein: CASSYSTDSPYGYTF.

The chain uses TRBV15 and TRBJ2-5, with D tentatively TRBD1 or TRBD2 (5 bases each). V was pared by 0 bases and J by 8 bases, with 13 bases between. The CDR3 sequence is 14 residues long. The germline gives CDR1 LNHNV, CDR2 YYDKDF (reference sequence). In nucleotides, the CDR3 is TGTGCCACCAGCAGAGAGCCGGGGACGGAAACCCAGTACTTC. This sequence encodes CATSREPGTETQYF. The variable domain in full, with the rest retrieved from reference TRBV15 and TRBJ2-5, is DAMVIQNPRYQVTQFGKPVTLSCSQTLNHNVMYWYQQKSSQAPKLLFHYYDKDFNNEADTPDNFQSRRPNTSFCFLDIRSPGLGDTAMYLCATSREPGTETQYFGPGTRLLVL.

This clonotype was detected only once. This may be a read error: a much more frequent sequence differs by one nucleotide. The chain combines TRBV6-2 or TRBV6-3 with TRBJ2-7; 14 nucleotides line up with TRBD2. Trimming at V came to 6 bases and at J to 1 base, leaving 2 bases not matched to a gene. The CDR3 is 15 residues long. Germline V gives CDR1 MNHEY, CDR2 SVGEGT. The CDR3 bases are TGTGCCAGCAGCCGGACTAGCGGGAGGTCCTACGAGCAGTACTTC. It encodes CASSRTSGRSYEQYF.

The table lists this clonotype with many counts. The chain has TRBV12-3 or TRBV12-4 and TRBJ2-7, with 7 positions matching TRBD2. V lost 5 bases and J lost 9; bases outside the gene matches: 4. The CDR3 runs to 11 residues. The CDR3 DNA is TGTGCCAGCAGTAAAACTAGCGCGCAGTACTTC. Encoded protein: CASSKTSAQYF.

V usage is TRBV29-1 and J usage is TRBJ2-3, with 7 bases lining up with TRBD2. V lost 5 bases and J lost 4; bases outside the gene matches: 15. CDR3 length equals 16 residues. Looked up from germline, CDR1 is SQVTM and CDR2 is ANQGSEA. The chain's CDR3 is CSVPPAAGDQADTQYF. DNA for the CDR3: TGCAGCGTTCCCCCCGCGGCGGGAGATCAGGCAGATACGCAGTATTTT.